This TCR beta chain emerged from a study of blood T cell repertoires in COVID-19 (dated by TCRdb to 2020 to 2022). Context from the whole study: Collaborator samples came from the United States, Italy and Spain and covered acute and convalescent phases of COVID-19. The repertoires were released in a freely available public database meant as a resource for research on the immune response to SARS-CoV-2. Sample metadata almost always included a de-identified subject ID, COVID-19 status, age in years and sex. Subjects who had been exposed to COVID-19, were actively infected with it, or had recovered from it provided the deeply sampled blood TCRbeta repertoires that made up the dataset. Where available, HLA class I and class II types were taken from metadata supplied by the sample provider and were not determined by assay-based typing. The samples were drawn from the first 160 participants of the ongoing ImmuneRACE study and from 950 to 1,500 subjects provided by 6 global collaborators. The material from the prospective study consisted of cDNA or gDNA derived from T cells, B-cell-depleted T cells, or PBMCs. General study outcomes and caveats: How much clinical and demographic metadata was included differed by source and by participant, and the metadata was provided uncurated.

V and J are truncated by 4 bases and 8 bases respectively, leaving an intervening sequence of 14 bases. CDR1 and CDR2 (SGHDN, FVKESK) derive from the germline V gene. There are 14 amino acids in the CDR3, from cysteine to phenylalanine inclusive. The only DNA kept is the CDR3, 42 bases in frame from the first base. At one collaborating source in Seattle, patients were enrolled during active infection and were followed longitudinally through the course of disease. The collaborating institutions used their own protocols to collect whole blood in K2EDTA tubes. For TCRbeta analysis, collaborators shipped samples as frozen whole blood, isolated PBMCs, or DNA extracted from either of those sample types. TCRbeta CDR3 regions were amplified from genomic DNA using the immunoSEQ Assay, a bias-controlled multiplex PCR. Concerning the study's data processing: Within the assay, amplification of reference gene primers was used to estimate how many nucleated cells each sample contained. To quantify the absolute abundance of each unique TCRbeta CDR3 rearrangement, sequence reads were collapsed and filtered. For each sample, productive Simpson clonality was calculated by taking the square root of Simpson's diversity index across productive rearrangements. TCRdb took this table from immuneACCESS and kept in-frame rearrangements with V and J called. Such tables lack part of the clones; where checked against another copy, unresolved V genes explain under half of the gap, and the rest is unexplained. V and J calls and clone size are copied from that table; D and trimming were computed from the DNA. The sample data list about 160,000 clones, and under 85% of these were observed just once. The top ten clonotypes cover approximately 6.9% of the sample.

Concerning this clone: It has no known antigen specificity. No base quality values were provided; no much bigger clone lies one nucleotide off.

Here the chain combines TRBV14 and TRBJ1-4, with the D gene too uncertain to name. The TCR was taken from an elderly man with COVID-19, enrolled during active disease. The specimen sequenced was peripheral blood. The bases are TGTGCCAGCAGCCCGAGCGGGGTAGGAGAAAAACTGTTTTTT. This is translated as CASSPSGVGEKLFF.